Below, 3 T cell receptor beta chains from the same sample are listed, as sequenced in a study of graft-versus-host responses after intestinal transplantation. Repertoires were generated with immunoSEQ multiplex PCR, while TCRdb's copy carries only in-frame clones and drops some. The table has 93,000 or so clones, 93% seen once. The antigens of these receptors remain unknown. The input for sequencing was unstimulated CD8+ T cells sorted from spleen or lymph node cells, taken before intestinal transplant. These receptors originate from a human donor who received an intestinal transplant.

V is TRBV11-2 and J is TRBJ2-1; 10 nucleotides agree with TRBD1. CDR3 size: 15 residues. Germline CDR1 and CDR2: SGHAT and FQNNGV. V lost 7 bases, J lost 7 bases, and 10 bases stayed unmatched. The CDR3 DNA reads TGTGCCAGCACCAACCCGACAGGGGGCTGGAATGAGCAGTTCTTC. Translation gives CASTNPTGGWNEQFF.

The chain is built from TRBV19 and TRBJ2-1; 9 nucleotides match TRBD2. With 7 bases clipped from V and 4 bases from J, the junction kept 5 bases outside the gene matches. Per germline, CDR1 LNHDA and CDR2 SQIVND (reference sequence). The CDR3 is 14 residues long. CDR3 DNA sequence: TGTGCCAGTACCGCTAGCGGGGCTTACAATGAGCAGTTCTTC. Its translation is CASTASGAYNEQFF.

J is TRBJ2-1 and V is TRBV4-1, with 10 bases fitting TRBD2. Trimming removed 4 bases from V and 10 bases from J; junction bases left unmatched: 4. CDR1 is MGHRA and CDR2 is YSYEKL in the germline V gene. This CDR3 has 13 residues. The CDR3 sequence: CASSPRTSGEQFF. Here the CDR3 DNA reads TGCGCCAGCAGCCCACGGACTAGCGGCGAGCAGTTCTTC.